These 28 T cell receptor beta chains came from one sample sequenced in a study of tumor T cells in aggressive B-cell lymphoma. Profiling relied on immunoSEQ multiplex PCR, and the TCRdb table lists in-frame clones only, not all of them. The data contain approximately 2,200 clones, over 80% of them singletons. Sample: tumor tissue. These receptors came from an adult with diffuse large B cell lymphoma.

The chain joins TRBV28 to TRBJ2-1; 7 nucleotides line up with TRBD1. Germline V gene sequence: CDR1 MDHEN, CDR2 SYDVKM. The CDR3 is 12 residues long. J gave up 10 bases and V 5 bases, and 5 bases lay outside the gene matches. CDR3 protein: CASSHRQGEQFF. The CDR3 nucleotides are TGTGCCAGCAGTCATAGACAGGGCGAGCAGTTCTTC.

J is TRBJ1-5 and V is TRBV21-1; TRBD1, the table's D call, lacks a check against the DNA. TRBV21-1 is labeled a pseudogene. The CDR3 covers 16 residues. In DNA, the CDR3 is TGTGCCAGCAGCAACTACCGTACAGGGGGCGATCAGCCCCAGCATTTT. This encodes CASSNYRTGGDQPQHF.

The rearrangement joins TRBV10-1 to TRBJ2-4; 8 bases are a match to TRBD1. CDR1 is WNHNN, CDR2 SYGVQD, per germline (reference sequence). The CDR3 is 12 amino acids. Trimming cost V 4 bases and J 7 bases; bases outside gene matches: 0. The CDR3 here is CASSGTGNIQYF. In DNA, the CDR3 is TGCGCCAGCAGTGGGACAGGGAACATTCAGTACTTC.

The genes are TRBV6-5 and TRBJ2-1; possibly TRBD1 for D (5 bases). The CDR3 has 15 residues. Trimming pared 6 bases from V and 0 bases from J, leaving 12 bases between. CDR1 and CDR2 (germline): MNHEY, SVGAGI. The CDR3 is CASRSTGPSYNEQFF. CDR3 DNA sequence: TGTGCCAGCAGATCAACAGGTCCCTCCTACAATGAGCAGTTCTTC.

V is TRBV18 and J is TRBJ1-2; D uncertain. The ends were cut back, 5 bases at V and 2 bases at J, with 12 bases in the middle. Germline CDR1 KGHSH, CDR2 LQKENI. The CDR3 is made up of 14 amino acids. The CDR3 spells CASSSTHWNYGYTF. The CDR3 nucleotides are TGTGCCAGCTCATCCACACATTGGAACTATGGCTACACCTTC.

The J gene is TRBJ1-6, the V gene TRBV5-8, with D unresolved. V lost 4 bases, J lost 7 bases, and 18 bases lay in between. The CDR3 spans 16 residues. Germline assignment: CDR1 SGHTS and CDR2 YDEGEE. DNA of the CDR3: TGTGCCAGCAGCCCCAGAGGAGCGGGAGGAAATTCACCCCTCCACTTT. Its protein product is CASSPRGAGGNSPLHF.

This chain connects TRBV7-9 to TRBJ2-7; 10 nucleotides match TRBD2. V shed 3 bases, J shed 3 bases, and the junction held 5 bases outside the gene matches. In germline, CDR1 is SEHNR, CDR2 FQNEAQ (reference sequence). There are 15 residues in the CDR3. Written as DNA, the CDR3 is TGTGCCAGCAGCTTGGTAGCGGGAGGAGGCTACGAGCAGTACTTC. It encodes CASSLVAGGGYEQYF.

This clone was picked up one time. The rearrangement links TRBV28 to TRBJ2-3; 7 bases are shared with TRBD1. Germline loops: CDR1 MDHEN, CDR2 SYDVKM. V lost 6 bases to trimming and J lost 2 bases; unmatched junction nucleotides: 17. This CDR3 has 18 amino acids. The CDR3 loop reads CASRSDLTGAPYTDTQYF. The CDR3 DNA reads TGTGCCAGCAGGAGCGACCTTACAGGGGCCCCTTACACAGATACGCAGTATTTT.

The V gene is TRBV6-5, the J gene TRBJ1-3; 7 bases match TRBD1. CDR1 is MNHEY and CDR2 is SVGAGI in the germline V gene. The CDR3 contains 15 residues. V was clipped by 0 bases and J by 9 bases; unmatched bases: 8. The CDR3 DNA is TGTGCCAGCAGTTACTCGAGGGGGCCAGTTTCCACCATATATTTT. Its translation: CASSYSRGPVSTIYF.

The chain recombines TRBV27 with TRBJ2-7; no clear D. CDR3 length equals 13 residues. The V and J ends lost 3 bases and 3 bases respectively, with 9 bases between them. Germline CDR1 and CDR2: MNHEY and SMNVEV (reference sequence). The CDR3 reads CASSFGTLYEQYF. For the CDR3, the DNA is TGTGCCAGCAGTTTCGGTACTCTCTACGAGCAGTACTTC.

This clone was observed a few times. J is TRBJ2-3 and V is TRBV28, with D possibly being TRBD2 (5 bases). Germline V gene sequence: CDR1 MDHEN, CDR2 SYDVKM. This CDR3 region has 20 residues. The V and J ends lost 6 bases and 1 base respectively, with 29 bases between them. The CDR3 DNA reads TGTGCCAGCAGAGGGAGCTTCCATCGCTCGTTATACAGCGGCACAGATACGCAGTATTTT. Protein sequence: CASRGSFHRSLYSGTDTQYF.

The rearrangement joins TRBV10-1 to TRBJ2-3, with TRBD2 as a possible D gene (6 bases). This CDR3 region has 14 residues. The germline CDR1 and CDR2 sequences are WNHNN and SYGVQD (reference sequence). V lost 4 bases and J lost 2, with 10 bases in between. The CDR3 DNA sequence: TGCGCCAGCAGTGTGGGGGGTTTCACAGATACGCAGTATTTT. It yields the protein CASSVGGFTDTQYF.

The rearrangement uses TRBV7-2 and TRBJ2-1, with D maybe TRBD1 (5 bases). Germline V CDR1 and CDR2: SGHTA, FQGNSA. Deletions cut 1 base from V and 2 bases from J, with 12 bases between. The CDR3 sequence is 16 residues long. CDR3: CASSLEVRGPYNEQFF. The CDR3 DNA reads as TGTGCCAGCAGCTTAGAGGTAAGGGGTCCCTACAATGAGCAGTTCTTC.

The sample holds a few counts of this clone. The rearrangement joins TRBV30 to TRBJ2-3; D remains unclear. With 2 bases removed from V and 0 bases from J, the gap between germline ends came to 12 bases. The length of the CDR3 is 15 residues. The V gene's germline CDR1 is GTSNPN and CDR2 SVGIG (reference sequence). CDR3 amino acids: CAWSTHLSSTDTQYF. The CDR3 DNA reads as TGTGCCTGGAGTACCCACCTATCTAGCACAGATACGCAGTATTTT.

This sequence joins TRBV11-1 and TRBJ2-1; 8 bases match TRBD2. J gave up 8 bases and V 5 bases, and 11 bases lay outside the gene matches. The CDR3 runs to 15 residues. Germline assignment: CDR1 SGHAT and CDR2 FQDESV (reference sequence). The CDR3 DNA sequence: TGTGCCAGCAGCGTGATAGCGGGGTATAGGTATGAGCAGTTCTTC. Translated: CASSVIAGYRYEQFF. The full variable domain, in which reference TRBV11-1 and TRBJ2-1 provide the parts outside the CDR3, is EAEVAQSPRYKITEKSQAVAFWCDPISGHATLYWYRQILGQGPELLVQFQDESVVDDSQLPKDRFSAERLKGVDSTLKIQPAELGDSAMYLCASSVIAGYRYEQFFGPGTRLTVL.

J is TRBJ2-2 and V is TRBV7-6, with 11 positions matching TRBD2. The CDR3 is 17 residues long. V lost 4 bases to trimming and J lost 3 bases; unmatched junction nucleotides: 7. CDR1 is SGHVS and CDR2 is FNYEAQ in the germline V gene. The CDR3 nucleotides are TGTGCCAGCAGCTCGAATAGCGGGAGGGCGTACACCGGGGAGCTGTTTTTT. It specifies CASSSNSGRAYTGELFF.

V gene TRBV10-3 combines with J gene TRBJ2-5; 8 bases are a match to TRBD1. The CDR3 loop spans 14 amino acids. The junction had 3 bases not matched to a gene; V was cut back by 5 bases and J by 1 base. CDR1 and CDR2 (germline): ENHRY, SYGVKD. The CDR3, as DNA: TGTGCCATCAGTCCCGGGACAGGCCAAGAGACCCAGTACTTC. Amino acids: CAISPGTGQETQYF.

The V gene is TRBV5-1, the J gene TRBJ1-1, with D possibly matching TRBD1 (5 bases). Germline CDR1 and CDR2: SGHRS and YFSETQ. The CDR3 is 15 residues long. V was trimmed by 0 bases and J by 3 bases, leaving 12 bases between them. CDR3 region: CASSLEGVGHTEAFF. CDR3 coding DNA: TGCGCCAGCAGCTTGGAAGGGGTAGGGCACACTGAAGCTTTCTTT.

The rearrangement uses TRBV13 and TRBJ1-1; possibly TRBD1 for D (6 bases). The CDR3 totals 16 residues. Germline CDR1 PRHDT, CDR2 FYEKMQ (reference sequence). Trimming stripped 5 bases from V and 1 base from J, with 17 bases between. For the CDR3, the DNA is TGTGCCAGCAGCGTTGGGGCAGGGGCAGGGAACACTGAAGCTTTCTTT. Protein sequence: CASSVGAGAGNTEAFF.

The chain is built from TRBV7-6 and TRBJ2-1; 16 positions agree with TRBD2. The V and J ends lost 5 bases and 15 bases, in that order; junction bases with no gene match: 7. CDR1 and CDR2 from the germline V gene are SGHVS and FNYEAQ. The CDR3 contains 14 residues. The CDR3 nucleotides read TGTGCCAGCAGCACGGGACTAGCGGGGGGGCAAGGGTTCTTC. Its protein product is CASSTGLAGGQGFF.

This sequence joins TRBV15 and TRBJ2-1, with 9 bases lining up with TRBD1. Per germline, CDR1 LNHNV and CDR2 YYDKDF (reference sequence). V shed 5 bases, J shed 6 bases, and the junction held 5 bases outside the gene matches. The CDR3 runs 14 residues. CDR3 sequence reads: CATSYRTGVNEQFF. CDR3 sequence (DNA): TGTGCCACCAGCTACCGGACAGGGGTCAATGAGCAGTTCTTC. Combining the CDR3 with reference TRBV15 and TRBJ2-1 gives the whole variable domain DAMVIQNPRYQVTQFGKPVTLSCSQTLNHNVMYWYQQKSSQAPKLLFHYYDKDFNNEADTPDNFQSRRPNTSFCFLDIRSPGLGDTAMYLCATSYRTGVNEQFFGPGTRLTVL.

With regard to this clone: The sample carries other DNA sequences with the same CDR3. This chain joins TRBV7-4 and TRBJ1-2, with 9 bases matching TRBD1. The CDR3 is made up of 15 amino acids. The ends lost 1 base at V and 5 bases at J; junction bases unmatched: 5. Germline V CDR1 and CDR2: SGHVT, SQSDAQ. In nucleotides, the CDR3 is TGTGCCAGCAGCTTAGAACAGGGGGCGCGTTATGGCTACACCTTC. It specifies CASSLEQGARYGYTF.

The J gene is TRBJ2-2, the V gene TRBV2; possibly TRBD2 for D (6 bases). CDR1 and CDR2 (germline): SNHLY, FYNNEI. CDR3 length equals 15 residues. The ends were cut back, 10 bases at V and 2 bases at J, with 17 bases in the middle. For the CDR3, the DNA is TGTGCCACTTCACCGGGGACTTTCAACACCGGGGAGCTGTTTTTT. It is translated as CATSPGTFNTGELFF.

The chain is built from TRBV7-9 and TRBJ2-5; D not certain. With 0 bases removed from V and 5 bases from J, the gap between germline ends came to 10 bases. From germline, CDR1 is SEHNR and CDR2 FQNEAQ (reference sequence). The CDR3 extends over 14 amino acids. CDR3 DNA sequence: TGTGCCAGCAGCTTAGCGCTACAGTTCGAGACCCAGTACTTC. Its protein is CASSLALQFETQYF.

The sample holds one count of this clone. The V gene is TRBV6-5, the J gene TRBJ2-7; possible D gene TRBD1, 6 bases. Trimming cost V 2 bases and J 0 bases, with 14 bases left between them. The CDR3 is 16 amino acids. Germline lookup yields CDR1 MNHEY and CDR2 SVGAGI. The CDR3 here is CASSYDQDSSSYEQYF. The CDR3 coding sequence is TGTGCCAGCAGTTACGACCAGGACAGCAGCTCCTACGAGCAGTACTTC.

This sequence joins TRBV25-1 and TRBJ1-1; maybe TRBD1 (5 bases). CDR1 is MGHDK, CDR2 SYGVNS, per germline. The CDR3 sequence is 13 residues long. V was shortened by 6 bases and J by 7 bases, with 15 bases between the two germline ends. CDR3 coding DNA: TGTGCCAGCAGGAGCCGGGGGGAGGGTGAAGCTTTCTTT. This encodes CASRSRGEGEAFF.

The V and J genes are TRBV13 and TRBJ2-7, with 10 positions matching TRBD2. Losses at the gene ends were 0 bases for V and 0 bases for J; bases not matched to a gene: 8. This CDR3 has 18 amino acids. The germline V gene has CDR1 PRHDT and CDR2 FYEKMQ (reference sequence). This CDR3 reads CASSLGSAGGRSSYEQYF. The CDR3 DNA sequence: TGTGCCAGCAGCTTAGGCTCAGCGGGGGGGAGGAGCTCCTACGAGCAGTACTTC. The whole variable domain, filled in from reference TRBV13 and TRBJ2-7, reads AAGVIQSPRHLIKEKRETATLKCYPIPRHDTVYWYQQGPGQDPQFLISFYEKMQSDKGSIPDRFSAQQFSDYHSELNMSSLELGDSALYFCASSLGSAGGRSSYEQYFGPGTRLTVT.

A few counts support this clone. J is TRBJ2-3 and V is TRBV5-4; perhaps TRBD2 as D (6 bases). The V end was cut by 0 bases, the J end by 3 bases, with 11 bases between. This CDR3 spans 15 amino acids. From germline, CDR1 is SGHNT and CDR2 YYREEE (reference sequence). CDR3: CASSLGDGGTDTQYF. The CDR3 bases are TGTGCCAGCAGCTTGGGGGACGGGGGTACAGATACGCAGTATTTT.